The clone carrying this T cell receptor beta chain occurred once. Its antigen is as yet unknown. After removal of 2 bases from V and 1 base from J, the junction contained 2 bases not matched to a gene. The CDR3 covers 15 residues. CDR1 and CDR2 (germline): SGHAT, FQNNGV. This record belongs to a study of T cell responses to AZD1222 COVID-19 vaccine. Sequencing was performed with immunoSEQ multiplex PCR; in TCRdb, only in-frame clones are kept and a portion is missing. The table includes more than 80,000 clones, roughly nine tenths detected once. Study-level points and caveats: Recipients of two AZD1222 doses showed rising Spike-specific TCR breadth and depth. All repertoire sampling was performed exclusively after the peak T cell response. The donor cohort was predominantly white British with a female majority, and clonal diversity may have been underestimated. Unmutated variant regions are reportedly targeted by nearly half of spike-specific TCRs.

This chain links TRBV11-2 with TRBJ2-3; 8 bases are a match to TRBD1. The sequencing here drew on peripheral blood, taken 28 days after the second AZD1222 dose. The receptor comes from an adult who received the AZD1222 COVID-19 vaccine. CDR3 sequence: CASSLQGQGTDTQYF. DNA of the CDR3: TGTGCCAGCAGCTTACAGGGACAGGGCACAGATACGCAGTATTTT.